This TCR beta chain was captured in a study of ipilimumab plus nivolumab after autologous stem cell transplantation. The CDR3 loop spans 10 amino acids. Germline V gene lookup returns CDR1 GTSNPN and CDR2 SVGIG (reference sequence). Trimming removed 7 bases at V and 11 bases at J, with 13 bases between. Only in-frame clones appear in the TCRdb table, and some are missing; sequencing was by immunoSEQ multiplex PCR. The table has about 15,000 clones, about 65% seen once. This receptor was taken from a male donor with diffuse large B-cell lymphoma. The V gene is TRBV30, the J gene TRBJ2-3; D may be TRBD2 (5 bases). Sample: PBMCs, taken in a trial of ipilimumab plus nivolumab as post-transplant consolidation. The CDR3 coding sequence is TGTGCCTTCGGACTTACCGAGCAGTATTTT. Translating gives CAFGLTEQYF.